The 26 T cell receptor beta chains presented below share a single source sample, sequenced in a study of T cells after yellow fever vaccination. One entry per CDR3 protein results from TCRdb running MiXCR on the 5' RACE reads. In the table there are tens of thousands of distinct CDR3 sequences, 6.5% to 9% of which are singletons. Sequencing was performed on CD8+ T cells sorted from PBMCs, taken 15 days after the yellow fever booster vaccination. The receptors come from a man aged 25 to 45 who received the YFV17D yellow fever vaccine.

This clonotype occurred many times. This chain connects TRBV6-5 to TRBJ2-5; D may be TRBD1 or TRBD2 (6 bases each). The CDR3 is 15 residues long. CDR1 MNHEY and CDR2 SVGAGI come from the germline V gene. Trimming shortened V by 3 bases and J by 5 bases, and 16 bases separated the two germline ends. The CDR3, as DNA: TGTGCCAGCAGTTATTCGGGGGCTTCCGAGGAGACCCAGTACTTC. This sequence encodes CASSYSGASEETQYF.

The sample holds many counts of this clonotype. J is TRBJ2-2 and V is TRBV24-1; no definite D call. The CDR3 contains 14 residues. The germline CDR1 and CDR2 sequences are KGHDR and SFDVKD. Trimming pared 1 base from V and 3 bases from J, leaving 5 bases between. The DNA for the CDR3 is TGTGCCACCAGTGATTTAAAGGACACCGGGGAGCTGTTTTTT. It specifies CATSDLKDTGELFF.

On this clonotype: A read error may be the cause here, since a much bigger clone is one base away. The chain couples TRBV20-1 to TRBJ2-5; possibly TRBD1 or TRBD2 for D (5 bases each). CDR3 length equals 15 residues. Germline CDR1 and CDR2: DFQATT and SNEGSKA (reference sequence). V lost 7 bases and J lost 3, with 21 bases in between. CDR3 coding DNA: TGCAGTGTCCCAGGGAGCTGGGGAAGAGAAGAGACCCAGTACTTC. Its translation: CSVPGSWGREETQYF.

The table lists this clonotype with a few counts. The V call is TRBV20-1, the J call TRBJ1-2; TRBD1 might be the D (5 bases). The CDR3 is 13 amino acids. The V gene lost 3 bases and the J gene lost 2 bases, with 10 bases spanning the gap. CDR1 and CDR2 (germline): DFQATT, SNEGSKA (reference sequence). The DNA for the CDR3 is TGCAGTGCTAGGGAGACAGTCAACTATGGCTACACCTTC. Translation: CSARETVNYGYTF.

This clonotype showed up many times. The chain links TRBV7-6 to TRBJ2-1; D perhaps matches TRBD2 (6 bases). The V end was cut by 2 bases, the J end by 10 bases, with 18 bases between. Germline V gives CDR1 SGHVS, CDR2 FNYEAQ. CDR3 size: 15 residues. The DNA for the CDR3 is TGTGCCAGCAGCTTAATTGATGAAGCGGGTAGAGAGCAGTTCTTC. It codes for CASSLIDEAGREQFF.

This clonotype was counted only a few times. This sequence joins TRBV7-2 and TRBJ1-5; perhaps TRBD1 as D (6 bases). The CDR3 has 15 residues. Germline V gene sequence: CDR1 SGHTA, CDR2 FQGNSA. Trimming removed 5 bases at V and 6 bases at J, with 17 bases between. CDR3 nucleotide sequence: TGTGCCAGCAGCACCCTCCTCCAGGGGTTTCAGCCCCAGCATTTT. Amino acid sequence: CASSTLLQGFQPQHF. Full variable domain (missing parts from reference TRBV7-2 and TRBJ1-5): GAGVSQSPSNKVTEKGKDVELRCDPISGHTALYWYRQSLGQGLEFLIYFQGNSAPDKSGLPSDRFSAERTGGSVSTLTIQRTQQEDSAVYLCASSTLLQGFQPQHFGDGTRLSIL.

The table lists this clonotype with many counts. The chain links TRBV4-3 to TRBJ2-7; D is perhaps TRBD1 or TRBD2 (6 bases each). With 0 bases removed from V and 6 bases from J, the gap between germline ends came to 15 bases. From germline, CDR1 is LGHNA and CDR2 YSLEER. The CDR3 has 15 amino acids. The CDR3 region has the DNA TGCGCCAGCAGCCAAGATCGAGGGGGGCCAGGCGAGCAGTACTTC. It specifies CASSQDRGGPGEQYF.

This clonotype was counted many times. This chain links TRBV25-1 with TRBJ1-6, with D possibly being TRBD1 (5 bases). V was pared by 5 bases and J by 9 bases, with 11 bases between. This CDR3 comprises 13 residues. Per germline, CDR1 MGHDK and CDR2 SYGVNS. CDR3 nucleotides: TGTGCCAGCAGTTCAATGGGGGGTTCACCCCTCCACTTT. This gives the protein CASSSMGGSPLHF.

This clonotype was seen many times. CDR3 sequence reads: CSVVGRGPQDTQYF. The CDR3 DNA is TGCAGCGTTGTAGGCAGGGGCCCCCAGGATACGCAGTATTTT. The chain uses TRBV29-1 and TRBJ2-3; weak D call: TRBD1 (6 bases). Trimming took 4 bases from V and 6 from J, leaving 17 bases between them. Germline CDR1 is SQVTM and CDR2 is ANQGSEA. This CDR3 comprises 14 residues.

In regard to this clonotype: One end of the junction is discordant with germline, which a read error may explain. This chain joins TRBV20-1 and TRBJ2-3; TRBD1 aligns across 7 bases. Germline V gene sequence: CDR1 DFQATT, CDR2 SNEGSKA (reference sequence). The CDR3 is 17 residues long. The CDR3 coding sequence is TGCTGTGCTAGACCATCTCTAGGACAGGCCACACATGATACGCAGTATTTT. Its translation is CCARPSLGQATHDTQYF.

This clonotype was found many times. The rearrangement links TRBV4-3 to TRBJ2-1, with a tentative D call TRBD1 (5 bases). In germline, CDR1 is LGHNA, CDR2 YSLEER. This CDR3 is built from 16 residues. V lost 0 bases and J 8 bases, leaving 17 bases between the germline ends. CDR3 DNA: TGCGCCAGCAGCCAAGAGGTCCCAGGGCTATGGGATGAGCAGTTCTTC. Translating it yields CASSQEVPGLWDEQFF.

This clonotype showed up many times. The chain links TRBV14 to TRBJ2-5; 14 bases align to TRBD2. CDR1 and CDR2 from the germline V gene are SGHDN and FVKESK. V was clipped by 4 bases and J by 5 bases; unmatched bases: 6. The CDR3 sequence is 16 residues long. The CDR3: CASSPLGLAGDETQYF. The CDR3 nucleotides are TGTGCCAGCAGCCCCCTGGGACTAGCGGGAGACGAGACCCAGTACTTC.

The sample holds many counts of this clonotype. J is TRBJ2-1 and V is TRBV5-1; 14 bases align to TRBD2. The CDR3 extends over 16 amino acids. Per germline, CDR1 SGHRS and CDR2 YFSETQ. V lost 4 bases, J lost 3 bases, and 3 bases stayed unmatched. The chain's CDR3 is CASSIGTSGSYNEQFF. Written as DNA, the CDR3 is TGCGCCAGCAGCATAGGGACTAGCGGGAGCTACAATGAGCAGTTCTTC.

This clonotype was recorded at least ten times. The gene calls are TRBV5-6 and TRBJ2-5, with TRBD2 matching over 10 bases. The CDR3 covers 17 residues. Trimming took 4 bases from V and 5 from J; bases not matched to a gene: 14. Looked up from germline, CDR1 is SGHDT and CDR2 is YYEEEE. The CDR3 bases are TGTGCCAGCAGCCCTGGACTAGCGGAGAGTCTGCTGGAGACCCAGTACTTC. The encoded protein is CASSPGLAESLLETQYF.

This clonotype was counted many times. The V and J genes are TRBV5-4 and TRBJ2-1; D unresolved. From germline, CDR1 is SGHNT and CDR2 YYREEE (reference sequence). Between the trimmed V and J ends, which lost 4 bases and 4 bases, there was a span of 15 bases. The CDR3 extends over 15 amino acids. CDR3 sequence: CASSPSQEDYNEQFF. The CDR3 bases are TGTGCCAGCAGCCCGAGCCAGGAAGATTACAATGAGCAGTTCTTC.

Comment on this clonotype: A much larger clone lies a single base off, so this may be a read error. The CDR3 sequence: CASHDLARVGETQHF. CDR3 sequence (DNA): TGTGCCAGCCATGACCTAGCCCGGGTCGGGGAGACCCAGCACTTC. The chain links TRBV6-1 to TRBJ2-5; tentatively, D is TRBD2 (5 bases). The length of the CDR3 is 15 residues. Germline V gene lookup returns CDR1 MNHNS and CDR2 SASEGT.

This clonotype was recorded many times. The chain couples TRBV7-6 to TRBJ2-2; no clear D. Trimming took off 0 bases at V and 3 bases at J, with 5 bases between the two ends. Germline CDR1 and CDR2: SGHVS and FNYEAQ. The CDR3 sequence is 14 residues long. The CDR3, as DNA: TGTGCCAGCAGCTTAGCCCGGGACACCGGGGAGCTGTTTTTT. Translated: CASSLARDTGELFF.

This clonotype was found many times. The chain carries TRBV7-9 and TRBJ2-3; no reliable D call. Germline V gene sequence: CDR1 SEHNR, CDR2 FQNEAQ (reference sequence). V was shortened by 3 bases and J by 0 bases, with 4 bases between the two germline ends. This CDR3 is 13 amino acids long. CDR3 sequence (DNA): TGTGCCAGCAGCTTCTACAGCACAGATACGCAGTATTTT. Translating it yields CASSFYSTDTQYF.

This clonotype was observed a handful of times. V gene TRBV23-1 combines with J gene TRBJ1-1; TRBD1 might be the D (5 bases). TRBV23-1 counts as an open reading frame of uncertain function. The CDR3 consists of 15 residues. Trimming stripped 0 bases from V and 4 bases from J, with 12 bases between. Here the CDR3 reads CASSQSKGRGTEAFF. The CDR3 DNA follows: TGCGCCAGCAGTCAATCAAAGGGGAGAGGCACTGAAGCTTTCTTT.

This clonotype occurred many times. The rearrangement joins TRBV14 to TRBJ1-6, with no clear D. V was clipped by 1 base and J by 4 bases, with 14 bases between them. Germline V gene lookup returns CDR1 SGHDN and CDR2 FVKESK. This CDR3 is 17 amino acids long. The CDR3 coding sequence is TGTGCCAGCAGCCAAGCTGTTGGACCTCGGTATAATTCACCCCTCCACTTT. Translation gives CASSQAVGPRYNSPLHF.

Ten or more counts support this clonotype. The gene calls are TRBV29-1 and TRBJ2-1; D possibly corresponds to TRBD2 (6 bases). V was shortened by 6 bases and J by 2 bases, with 17 bases between the two germline ends. The CDR3 has 15 residues. Per germline, CDR1 SQVTM and CDR2 ANQGSEA. This CDR3 reads CSVDLGAGPYNEQFF. DNA for the CDR3: TGCAGCGTAGACCTAGGTGCGGGACCCTACAATGAGCAGTTCTTC.

Comment on this clonotype: Germline and junction disagree at one end, which may indicate a read error. V usage is TRBV18 and J usage is TRBJ2-6; D is unresolved. This CDR3 comprises 12 residues. In germline, CDR1 is KGHSH, CDR2 LQKENI. The CDR3: CASSSPSNVLTF. The CDR3 DNA reads TGTGCCAGCTCATCACCAAGCAACGTCCTGACTTTC.

In regard to this clonotype: This may be a read error, as it is one base from a much larger clone. The rearrangement uses TRBV6-6 and TRBJ2-7, with D possibly TRBD2 on 6 matching bases. This CDR3 comprises 13 residues. Trimming pared 5 bases from V and 8 bases from J, leaving 16 bases between. Per germline, CDR1 MNHNY and CDR2 SVGAGI (reference sequence). Written as DNA, the CDR3 is TGTGCCAGCAGTAAAAACGGGGCGGGACAGCAGTACTTC. Translating it yields CASSKNGAGQQYF.

Ten or more counts support this clonotype. This chain connects TRBV2 to TRBJ1-1; D gene unclear. The CDR3 length is 12 residues. Trimming removed 7 bases from V and 0 bases from J, with 6 bases in between. Germline V gene sequence: CDR1 SNHLY, CDR2 FYNNEI. CDR3 nucleotides: TGTGCCAGCATTGCTATGAACACTGAAGCTTTCTTT. It is translated as CASIAMNTEAFF.

The sample holds many counts of this clonotype. This chain uses TRBV29-1 with TRBJ1-2, with a tentative D call TRBD1 (6 bases). Germline V gives CDR1 SQVTM, CDR2 ANQGSEA. The CDR3 is 13 amino acids. With 8 bases removed from V and 2 bases from J, the gap between germline ends came to 15 bases. In nucleotides, the CDR3 is TGCAGCATAGCCGACAGGACCAACTATGGCTACACCTTC. Its protein product is CSIADRTNYGYTF.

This clonotype was observed many times. The rearrangement uses TRBV7-9 and TRBJ1-6; possible D gene TRBD1, 5 bases. This CDR3 comprises 14 residues. Trimming took off 4 bases at V and 5 bases at J, with 9 bases between the two ends. Germline V gene sequence: CDR1 SEHNR, CDR2 FQNEAQ (reference sequence). The DNA for the CDR3 is TGTGCCAGCAGCTCCTCGGGGGATAATTCACCCCTCCACTTT. It yields the protein CASSSSGDNSPLHF.